The T cell receptor beta chain under discussion was sequenced for a study of cytomegalovirus exposure and HLA in healthy donors. Across the study: There were tens of millions of unique TCRs (from HLA-typed donors) in an early data release. Study-level points and caveats: Sequencing depth across donors, presence/absence analyses assumed, was roughly uniform. Cytomegalovirus association was listed for approximately 150 TCR beta chains.

PCR primers comprised 60 Vbeta and 13 Jbeta primers. Sequenced by immunoSEQ multiplex PCR; TCRdb stores in-frame clones only, minus some. The sample carries fewer than 140,000 clones, over 60% recorded once. Trimming cost V 5 bases and J 0 bases, with 16 bases left between them. The CDR3 covers 16 residues. Germline V gives CDR1 MDHEN, CDR2 SYDVKM. With regard to this clone: What it binds is unknown.

This clonotype was sampled from a woman aged 50 to 60 in good health and CMV-seropositive. This rearrangement joins TRBV28 to TRBJ1-2; possibly TRBD1 for D (6 bases). Sequencing was done on a sample of PBMCs. The DNA of the CDR3 is TGTGCCAGCAGTCTCCCCCGGGACACCACTAACTATGGCTACACCTTC. The encoded protein is CASSLPRDTTNYGYTF.